What follows is one T cell receptor beta chain and its context. Only a few counts were recorded for this clone. Which antigen it targets is not known. No quality values exist for individual bases; no much larger clone is one base distant. TCR CDR3 regions were amplified from genomic DNA by multiplex PCR using the deep immunoSEQ assay. Extracted genomic DNA from each cell subset was spread evenly across all wells of several immunoSEQ 96-well plates, with each plate serving as a replicate. For sorted subsets, around 0.2 ug genomic DNA, equal to 30,000 or so T cell genomes, was loaded into each replicate PCR. Purified libraries were measured with a Qubit 3.0 fluorometer, size-checked on a Bioanalyzer 2100, and measured again with the KAPA Library Quantification kit. Every immunoSEQ 96-well plate was sequenced on a separate single-read 150-cycle Illumina NextSeq 550 flow cell. The study's own analysis went as follows. Because only junctional sequences without quality scores were contained in the immunoSEQ output, filtering matching that applied to full-length reads could not be performed. Sequences were annotated with PyIR, a Python wrapper for IgBLAST v1.9, and V/J genes and CDR3 were assigned using IMGT germline references. Reads were removed for weak V/J assignments (E-value above 1e-6), missing CDR3, stop codons, out-of-frame junctions, or ambiguous translated residues. V3J clonotypes were defined as sequences sharing an identical inferred V gene, J gene, and CDR3 amino acid sequence. Percentage overlap between repertoires was calculated by dividing the number of shared unique clonotypes by the size of the smaller repertoire. Repertoire richness was assessed with RTK rarefaction, the Chao1 estimator, and Recon v2.1 estimates of unobserved clonotypes. Generation probabilities for all TCRbeta clonotypes obtained by the gDNA method from a handful of donors were computed using OLGA. The clones in this table, taken by TCRdb from immuneACCESS, are in-frame only. Not every clone is retained; where verified, under half of the shortfall comes from an unresolved V gene, and the cause of the rest is unknown. Clonal size and the V and J genes are those of that table, whereas D and trimming came from the DNA. For this sample there are approximately 2,300,000 clones; roughly 92% appear just once. The ten biggest clones cover approximately 0.4% of the sample.

The data are from a study of shared clonotypes between healthy human individuals (dated by TCRdb to between 2020 and 2021). The study in broad terms: The cohort included three men and a couple of women between 18 and 49 years of age. Each donor's leukapheresis produced roughly between roughly 0.9 and 8.9 billion PBMCs. To increase sequencing depth and limit assay-specific biases, different laboratories used diverse techniques to prepare libraries and sequence TCR repertoires. To estimate repertoire size and how much clonotype sharing occurs between individuals, the study deeply sequenced the blood TCR repertoires of about 5 healthy adults. For each donor, CD4 naive and CD4 memory were each given three plates, CD8 naive was given two plates, and CD8 memory was given one plate.

Spanning cysteine to phenylalanine, the CDR3 consists of 15 amino acids. Left in the record is the CDR3 DNA by itself, 45 bases read in frame from the first base. The CDR1 and CDR2 encoded by the germline V gene (reference sequence) are LNHDA and SQIVND. The germline V end is reduced by 7 bases and the J end by 3 bases; junction bases left unmatched: 10. Findings and caveats that apply to the study as a whole: Pairwise subsampling led to the expectation that sequencing depth would affect the degree of clonotype sharing among donors. Larger estimated clonotype richness was generally found for naive subsets than for memory subsets. When four donors were compared, the shared fraction of clonotypes was around 5.1% for naive CD4, approximately 3.3% for naive CD8, 2.3% for memory CD4, and 0.35% to 0.5% for memory CD8. Even with the large sequencing depth, rarefaction of the sorted-subset datasets indicated that sequencing was incomplete. Compared with non-shared clonotypes, clonotypes shared by all four sorted-subset donors had higher generation probabilities. The genetic and exposure-history diversity represented was limited by the small number of donors. Only blood was sampled, and tissue TCR repertoires likely differ from those in blood.

The donors were healthy, HIV-negative adults who had no recently reported acute infections or vaccinations. Every donor was a Caucasian adult living in Nashville, Tennessee, USA. CD4+ T cells were enriched by magnetic negative selection, after which naive cells were positively selected on CD45RA and the negative fraction was taken as the memory subset. After blood collection by leukapheresis, PBMCs were isolated using Ficoll-Histopaque density gradient centrifugation and then cryopreserved in the vapor phase of liquid nitrogen. Analytical flow cytometry was used to check the purity and quantity of each magnetically sorted T cell population. From each sorted fraction, genomic DNA was isolated and quantified by UV absorbance on a Nanodrop 2000c.

The chain is encoded by TRBV19 joined to TRBJ1-1; 8 middle bases align to TRBD1. The receptor was isolated from a man between 18 and 29 years old in good health. Some clones in this sample may be carry-over from other donors' samples. Sample: naive CD4+ T cells from PBMCs. The label giving this sample's cell subset or site can be read as: CD45RA+ positively selected. The CDR3 sequence is CASTPRGLMDTEAFF. The DNA sequence reads TGTGCCAGTACCCCCAGGGGGCTTATGGACACTGAAGCTTTCTTT.